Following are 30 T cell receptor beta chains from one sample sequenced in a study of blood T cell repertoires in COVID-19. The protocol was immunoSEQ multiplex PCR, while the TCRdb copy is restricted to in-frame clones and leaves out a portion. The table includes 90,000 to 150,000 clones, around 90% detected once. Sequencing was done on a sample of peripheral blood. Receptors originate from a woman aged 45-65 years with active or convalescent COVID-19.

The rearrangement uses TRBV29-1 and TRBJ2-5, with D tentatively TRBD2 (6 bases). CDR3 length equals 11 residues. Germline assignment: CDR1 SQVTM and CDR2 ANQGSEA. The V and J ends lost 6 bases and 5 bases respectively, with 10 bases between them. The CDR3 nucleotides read TGCAGCGTACCCAGCGGGGAGACCCAGTACTTC. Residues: CSVPSGETQYF.

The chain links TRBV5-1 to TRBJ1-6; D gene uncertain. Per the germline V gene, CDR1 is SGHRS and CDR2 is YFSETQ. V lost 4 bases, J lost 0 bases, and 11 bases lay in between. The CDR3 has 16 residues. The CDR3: CASSLEGSSYNSPLHF. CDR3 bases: TGCGCCAGCAGCCTCGAAGGGAGCTCCTATAATTCACCCCTCCACTTT.

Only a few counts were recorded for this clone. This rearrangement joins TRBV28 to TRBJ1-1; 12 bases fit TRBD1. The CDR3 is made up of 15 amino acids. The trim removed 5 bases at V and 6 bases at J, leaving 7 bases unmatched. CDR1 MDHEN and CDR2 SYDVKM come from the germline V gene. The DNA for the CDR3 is TGTGCCAGCAGTCTGCCGGGACAGGGGGCCTCTGAAGCTTTCTTT. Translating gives CASSLPGQGASEAFF.

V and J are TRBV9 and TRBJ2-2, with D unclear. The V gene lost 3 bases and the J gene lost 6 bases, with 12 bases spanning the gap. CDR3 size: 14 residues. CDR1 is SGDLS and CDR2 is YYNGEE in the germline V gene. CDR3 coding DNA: TGTGCCAGCAGCGGAGGTCCCCTCGCCGGGGAGCTGTTTTTT. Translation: CASSGGPLAGELFF.

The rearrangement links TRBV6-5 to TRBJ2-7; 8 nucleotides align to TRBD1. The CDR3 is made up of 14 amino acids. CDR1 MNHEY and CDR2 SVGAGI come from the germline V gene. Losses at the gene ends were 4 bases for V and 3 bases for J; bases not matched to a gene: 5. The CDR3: CASSSYRGNYEQYF. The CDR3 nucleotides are TGTGCCAGCAGTTCCTACAGGGGGAACTACGAGCAGTACTTC.

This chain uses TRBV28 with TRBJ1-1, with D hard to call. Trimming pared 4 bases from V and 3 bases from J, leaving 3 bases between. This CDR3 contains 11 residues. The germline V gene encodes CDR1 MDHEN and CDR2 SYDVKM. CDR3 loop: CASSSYTEAFF. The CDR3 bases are TGTGCCAGCAGTTCCTACACTGAAGCTTTCTTT.

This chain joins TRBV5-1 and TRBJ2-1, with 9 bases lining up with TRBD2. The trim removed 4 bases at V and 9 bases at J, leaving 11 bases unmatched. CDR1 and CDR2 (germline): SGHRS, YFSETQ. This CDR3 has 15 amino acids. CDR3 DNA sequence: TGCGCCAGCAGCCTGGGGGGACTAGCTCAAGGTGAGCAGTTCTTC. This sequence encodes CASSLGGLAQGEQFF. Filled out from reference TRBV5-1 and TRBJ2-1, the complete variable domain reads KAGVTQTPRYLIKTRGQQVTLSCSPISGHRSVSWYQQTPGQGLQFLFEYFSETQRNKGNFPGRFSGRQFSNSRSEMNVSTLELGDSALYLCASSLGGLAQGEQFFGPGTRLTVL.

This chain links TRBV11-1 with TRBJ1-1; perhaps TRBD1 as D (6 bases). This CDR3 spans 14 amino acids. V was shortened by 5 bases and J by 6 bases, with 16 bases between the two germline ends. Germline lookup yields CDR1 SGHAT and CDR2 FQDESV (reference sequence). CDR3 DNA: TGTGCCAGCAGCCCTCTTCTGGGGGCGGCTGAAGCTTTCTTT. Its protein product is CASSPLLGAAEAFF.

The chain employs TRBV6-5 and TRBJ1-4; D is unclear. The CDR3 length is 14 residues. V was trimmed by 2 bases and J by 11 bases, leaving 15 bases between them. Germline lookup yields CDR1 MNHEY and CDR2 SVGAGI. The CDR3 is CASSYQDPGGKLFF. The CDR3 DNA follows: TGTGCCAGCAGTTACCAGGACCCGGGAGGGAAACTGTTTTTT.

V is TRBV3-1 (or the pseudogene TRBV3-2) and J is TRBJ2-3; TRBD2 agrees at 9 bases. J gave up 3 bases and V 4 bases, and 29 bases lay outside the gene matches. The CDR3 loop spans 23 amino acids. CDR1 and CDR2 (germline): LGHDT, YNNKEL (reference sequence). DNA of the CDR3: TGTGCCAGCAGCCGGGCCCCAGGATTTATCTTACAAGGCGGGAGGGCCGGGACAGATACGCAGTATTTT. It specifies CASSRAPGFILQGGRAGTDTQYF.

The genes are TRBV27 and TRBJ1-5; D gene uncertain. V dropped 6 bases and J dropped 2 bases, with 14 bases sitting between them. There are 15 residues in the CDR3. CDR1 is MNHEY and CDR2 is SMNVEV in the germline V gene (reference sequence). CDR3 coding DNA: TGTGCCAGCAGCAGGCTCAATTCGGGCAATCAGCCCCAGCATTTT. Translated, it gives CASSRLNSGNQPQHF.

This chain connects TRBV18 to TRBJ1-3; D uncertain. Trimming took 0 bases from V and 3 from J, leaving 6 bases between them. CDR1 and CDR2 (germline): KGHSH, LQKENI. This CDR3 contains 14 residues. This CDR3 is CASSPPVGGNTIYF. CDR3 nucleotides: TGTGCCAGCTCACCACCCGTCGGTGGAAACACCATATATTTT.

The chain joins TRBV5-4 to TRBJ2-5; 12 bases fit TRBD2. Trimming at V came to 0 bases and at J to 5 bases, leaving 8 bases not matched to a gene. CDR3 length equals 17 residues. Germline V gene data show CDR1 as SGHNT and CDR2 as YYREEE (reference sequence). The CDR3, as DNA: TGTGCCAGCAGCTTGGGGCTAGCGGGAGGGGGTGGTGAGACCCAGTACTTC. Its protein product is CASSLGLAGGGGETQYF.

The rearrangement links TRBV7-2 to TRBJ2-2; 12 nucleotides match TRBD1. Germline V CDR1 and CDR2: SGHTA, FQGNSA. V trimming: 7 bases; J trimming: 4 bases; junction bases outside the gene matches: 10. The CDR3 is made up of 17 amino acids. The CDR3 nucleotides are TGTGCCAGCAACCACCGGGACAGGGGGCCGGGCACCGGGGAGCTGTTTTTT. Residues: CASNHRDRGPGTGELFF.

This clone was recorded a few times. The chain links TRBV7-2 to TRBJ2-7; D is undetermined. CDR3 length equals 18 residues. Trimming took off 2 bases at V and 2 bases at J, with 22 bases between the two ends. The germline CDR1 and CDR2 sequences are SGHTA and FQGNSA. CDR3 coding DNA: TGTGCCAGCAGCTTAAGTCTCGACGACACGACAAAAGCCTACGAGCAGTACTTC. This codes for CASSLSLDDTTKAYEQYF.

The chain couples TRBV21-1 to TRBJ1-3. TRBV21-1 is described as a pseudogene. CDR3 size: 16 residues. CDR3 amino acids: CASSKVRSSSGNTIYF. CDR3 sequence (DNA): TGTGCCAGCAGCAAAGTAAGAAGCTCCTCTGGAAACACCATATATTTT.

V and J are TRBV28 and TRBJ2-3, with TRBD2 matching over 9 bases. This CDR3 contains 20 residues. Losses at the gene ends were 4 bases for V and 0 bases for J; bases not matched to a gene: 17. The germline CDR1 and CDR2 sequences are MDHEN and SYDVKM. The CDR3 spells CASSSPNHLAGERSTDTQYF. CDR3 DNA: TGTGCCAGCAGTTCTCCCAACCATTTAGCGGGAGAAAGGAGCACAGATACGCAGTATTTT.

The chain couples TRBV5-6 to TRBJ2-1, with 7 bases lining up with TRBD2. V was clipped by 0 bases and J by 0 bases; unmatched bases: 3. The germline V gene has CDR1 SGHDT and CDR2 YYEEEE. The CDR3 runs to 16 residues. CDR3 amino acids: CASSLEGLFSYNEQFF. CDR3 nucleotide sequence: TGTGCCAGCAGCTTGGAGGGACTATTCTCCTACAATGAGCAGTTCTTC.

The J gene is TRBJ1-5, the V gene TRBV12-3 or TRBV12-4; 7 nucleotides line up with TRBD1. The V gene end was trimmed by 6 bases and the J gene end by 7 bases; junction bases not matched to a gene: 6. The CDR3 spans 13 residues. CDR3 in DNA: TGTGCCAGCAGACTTCAGGGGGGACAGCCCCAGCATTTT. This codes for CASRLQGGQPQHF.

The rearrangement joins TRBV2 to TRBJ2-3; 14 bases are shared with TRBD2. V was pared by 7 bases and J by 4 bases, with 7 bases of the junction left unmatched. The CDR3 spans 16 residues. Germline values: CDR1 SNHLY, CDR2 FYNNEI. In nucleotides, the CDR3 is TGTGCCAGCAAGCTGGGACTAGCGGGAGAGTCAGATACGCAGTATTTT. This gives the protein CASKLGLAGESDTQYF.

The CDR3 DNA reads as TGTGCCAGCAGCCCATCTGGGGCCAACGTCCTGACTTTC. Translation gives CASSPSGANVLTF. The chain has TRBV7-3 and TRBJ2-6; D is ambiguous. The CDR3 has 13 amino acids. Germline loops: CDR1 SGHTA, CDR2 FQGTGA. The V end lost 5 bases, the J end lost 1 base, and 3 bases lay between the germline ends.

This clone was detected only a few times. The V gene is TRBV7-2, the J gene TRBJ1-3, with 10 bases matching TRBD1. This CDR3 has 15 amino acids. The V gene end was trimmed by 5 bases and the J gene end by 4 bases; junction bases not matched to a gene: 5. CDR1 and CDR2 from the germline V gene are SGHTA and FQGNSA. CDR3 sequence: CASSPPTGGGNTIYF. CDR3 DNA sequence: TGTGCCAGCAGCCCCCCGACAGGGGGCGGAAACACCATATATTTT.

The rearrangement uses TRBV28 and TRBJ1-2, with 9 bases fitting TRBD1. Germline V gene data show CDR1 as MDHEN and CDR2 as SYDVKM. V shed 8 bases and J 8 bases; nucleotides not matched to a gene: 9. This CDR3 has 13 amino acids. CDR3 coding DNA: TGTGCCAGCGGATTACAGGGGGCGAGGGGCTACACCTTC. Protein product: CASGLQGARGYTF.

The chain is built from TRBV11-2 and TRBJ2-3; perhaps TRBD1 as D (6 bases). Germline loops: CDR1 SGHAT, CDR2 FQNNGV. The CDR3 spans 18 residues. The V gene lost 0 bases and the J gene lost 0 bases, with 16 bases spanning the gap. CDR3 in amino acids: CASSLEIGGDFSTDTQYF. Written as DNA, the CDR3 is TGTGCCAGCAGCTTAGAAATAGGGGGTGACTTTAGCACAGATACGCAGTATTTT.

The CDR3 reads CASSGTVVTGELFF. CDR3 DNA sequence: TGTGCCAGCAGCGGGACAGTGGTCACCGGGGAGCTGTTTTTT. The chain carries TRBV2 and TRBJ2-2; 7 bases line up with TRBD1. Germline assignment: CDR1 SNHLY and CDR2 FYNNEI. Trimming took 6 bases from V and 4 from J; bases not matched to a gene: 5. The CDR3 contains 14 residues.

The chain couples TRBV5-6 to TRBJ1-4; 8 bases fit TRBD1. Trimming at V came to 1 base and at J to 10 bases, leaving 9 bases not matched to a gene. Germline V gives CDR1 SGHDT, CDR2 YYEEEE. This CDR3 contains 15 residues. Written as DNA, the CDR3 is TGTGCCAGCAGCTTGTCATGGCAGGGGGCGGTAAAACTGTTTTTT. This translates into CASSLSWQGAVKLFF.

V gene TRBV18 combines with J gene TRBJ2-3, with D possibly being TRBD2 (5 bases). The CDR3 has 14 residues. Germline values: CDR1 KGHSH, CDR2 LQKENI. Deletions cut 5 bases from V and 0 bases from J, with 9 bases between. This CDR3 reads CASSKGASTDTQYF. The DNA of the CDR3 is TGTGCCAGCTCAAAGGGAGCGAGCACAGATACGCAGTATTTT. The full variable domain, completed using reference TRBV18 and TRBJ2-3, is NAGVMQNPRHLVRRRGQEARLRCSPMKGHSHVYWYRQLPEEGLKFMVYLQKENIIDESGMPKERFSAEFPKEGPSILRIQQVVRGDSAAYFCASSKGASTDTQYFGPGTRLTVL.

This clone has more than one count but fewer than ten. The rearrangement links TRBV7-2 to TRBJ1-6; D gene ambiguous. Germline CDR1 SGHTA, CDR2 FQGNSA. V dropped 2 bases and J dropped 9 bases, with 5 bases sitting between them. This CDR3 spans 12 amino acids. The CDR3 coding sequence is TGTGCCAGCAGCTTAACGGGTTCACCCCTCCACTTT. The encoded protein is CASSLTGSPLHF.

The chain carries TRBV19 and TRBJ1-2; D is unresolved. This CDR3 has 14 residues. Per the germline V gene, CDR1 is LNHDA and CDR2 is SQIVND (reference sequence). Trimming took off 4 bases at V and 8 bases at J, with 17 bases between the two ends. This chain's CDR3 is CASSREGVASGYTF. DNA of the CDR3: TGTGCCAGTAGTAGGGAGGGAGTGGCGTCGGGCTACACCTTC.

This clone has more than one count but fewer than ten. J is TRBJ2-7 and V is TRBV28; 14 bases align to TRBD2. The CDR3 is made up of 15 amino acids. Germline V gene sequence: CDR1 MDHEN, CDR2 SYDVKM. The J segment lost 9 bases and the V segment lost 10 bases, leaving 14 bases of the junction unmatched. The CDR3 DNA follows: TGTGCCACTGCGGGGACTAGCGGGAGTGCGAGCCGGCAGTACTTC. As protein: CATAGTSGSASRQYF.